A selection of T cell receptor beta chains follows, all from one sample in a study of T cells after yellow fever vaccination. A single record per CDR3 protein comes from TCRdb applying MiXCR to the 5' RACE reads. The sample carries some 69,000 distinct CDR3 sequences, under 6.5% recorded once. The sequenced sample was CD4+ T cells sorted from PBMCs, obtained approximately 15 days after the first yellow fever vaccination. These receptors were collected from a young man who received the YFV17D yellow fever vaccine. The CDR3 runs from the conserved cysteine through the conserved F or W. A D gene is named only where the DNA matches it firmly. Size values are once, few and many counts, or a class for expanded clones, and some rows have none.

clone_size d_call j_call v_call cdr3_nt cdr3_aa
many TRBD1 TRBJ1-3 TRBV9 TGTGCCAGCAGCGACAGGGGCAACACCATATATTTT CASSDRGNTIYF
many NA TRBJ1-1 TRBV2 TGTGCCTCCGGGGCTGAAGCTTTCTTT CASGAEAFF
many NA TRBJ1-2 TRBV7-9 TGTGCCAGCAGCTCCACAGAGCTATGGGGCTACACCTTC CASSSTELWGYTF
many TRBD1 TRBJ1-5 TRBV19 TGTGCCAGTACCCCCCGACAGGGGGGAGGCAATCAGCCCCAGCATTTT CASTPRQGGGNQPQHF
many NA TRBJ1-1 TRBV7-2 TGTGCCAGCAGCCTCAGCAAGGGTGAAGCTTTCTTT CASSLSKGEAFF
many NA TRBJ1-6 TRBV18 TGTGCCAGCTCACCAGGGGGTTCACCCCTCCACTTT CASSPGGSPLHF
many TRBD1 TRBJ1-2 TRBV20-1 TGCAGTGCTAGGGGGCAGGGGGCAGATTATGGCTACACCTTC CSARGQGADYGYTF
NA NA TRBJ1-2 TRBV5-1 TGCGCCAGCAGCTCACAGGCTAACTATGGCTACACCTTC CASSSQANYGYTF
many TRBD1 TRBJ1-1 TRBV18 TGTGCCAGCTCACCTTTCACTTCAGGGGGTCGAGGCACTGAAGCTTTCTTT CASSPFTSGGRGTEAFF
many NA TRBJ1-2 TRBV6-5 TGTGCCAGCAGTTACTTCCGGGGACGCGGCTACACCTTC CASSYFRGRGYTF
many NA TRBJ2-5 TRBV5-1 TGCGCCAGCAGCTTGCAAGGGGCAGACCAAGAGACCCAGTACTTC CASSLQGADQETQYF
many NA TRBJ2-2 TRBV6-1 TGTGCCAGCAGTGGACAGTCCACCGGGGAGCTGTTTTTT CASSGQSTGELFF
many NA TRBJ1-5 TRBV27 TGTGCCAGCAGTTTCATGGGTGCACTTGGCAATCAGCCCCAGCATTTT CASSFMGALGNQPQHF
many NA TRBJ1-2 TRBV9 TGTGCCAGCAGCCCTCCTCCGGGTAGCTACACCTTC CASSPPPGSYTF
many NA TRBJ2-5 TRBV5-1 TGCGCCAGCAGCTTGGGTCTCGGGACCCAGTACTTC CASSLGLGTQYF
many NA TRBJ1-2 TRBV20-1 TGCAGCGCGGGGCAGCCTTACTATGGCTACACCTTC CSAGQPYYGYTF
many NA TRBJ1-1 TRBV6-1 TGTGCCAGCAGTGAAGGTCAGGGGAACACTGAAGCTTTCTTT CASSEGQGNTEAFF
many NA TRBJ2-7 TRBV12-3/TRBV12-4 TGTGCCAGCAGTGGGCCGGTTGGGAGCTCCTACGAGCAGTACTTC CASSGPVGSSYEQYF
NA NA TRBJ2-1 TRBV6-1 TGTGCCAGCAGTGGGGGCGGGGTAGCTATCAATGAGCAGTTCTTC CASSGGGVAINEQFF
NA TRBD1 TRBJ2-3 TRBV27 TGTGCCAGCAGTTTATTGTATTTGACAGGGTGGATAGATACGCAGTATTTT CASSLLYLTGWIDTQYF
many NA TRBJ1-1 TRBV9 TGTGCCAGCAGCGTAACAGGGTCTGAAGCTTTCTTT CASSVTGSEAFF
many NA TRBJ1-6 TRBV4-3 TGCGCCAGCAGCCGAGAGCTGGGACACCCGAGCTCCTATAATTCACCCCTCCACTTT CASSRELGHPSSYNSPLHF
many TRBD2 TRBJ2-3 TRBV5-1 TGCGCCAGCAGCTACCGACTAGCGGGGGCCCGGGGCACAGATACGCAGTATTTT CASSYRLAGARGTDTQYF
many NA TRBJ2-5 TRBV2 TGTGCCAGCAGGGGACTGGAGACCCAGTACTTC CASRGLETQYF
many NA TRBJ2-7 TRBV19 TGTGCCAGTAGAAGAGGTCCCTCCTACGAGCAGTACTTC CASRRGPSYEQYF
many NA TRBJ1-6 TRBV7-6 TGTGCCAGCAGCTTAGAGTCCGGCTCCTATAATTCACCCCTCCACTTT CASSLESGSYNSPLHF
many NA TRBJ2-3 TRBV7-2 TGTGCCAGCAGGCCCCAGTCAGATACGCAGTATTTT CASRPQSDTQYF
many NA TRBJ2-3 TRBV12-3/TRBV12-4 TGTGCCAGCAGTTTAGGGCAGCGCACAGATACGCAGTATTTT CASSLGQRTDTQYF
many NA TRBJ2-3 TRBV7-2 TGTGCCAGCAGCTTAATTGGGACTGCTCGGTCCGATACGCAGTATTTT CASSLIGTARSDTQYF
many NA TRBJ2-3 TRBV30 TGTGCCTGGAGTCAACGGCTTGCAGATACGCAGTATTTT CAWSQRLADTQYF
many NA TRBJ2-1 TRBV4-1 TGCGCCAGCAGCCAAGGAAACGGACAGTCCAGAGGAAATGAGCAGTTCTTC CASSQGNGQSRGNEQFF
NA TRBD2 TRBJ2-1 TRBV20-1 TGCAGTGCAACGACTAGCGGAGCGAATGAGCAGTTCTTC CSATTSGANEQFF
many NA TRBJ2-5 TRBV7-6 TGTGCCAGCAGCTTGGACGCCGGGTACCAAGAGACCCAGTACTTC CASSLDAGYQETQYF
few TRBD2 TRBJ2-7 TRBV7-8 TGTGCCAGCAGCTCCCTAGCGGGGTCCTACGAGCAGTACTTC CASSSLAGSYEQYF
few NA TRBJ1-5 TRBV6-5 TGTGCCAGCAGTTATACCCGGACGGGGTCGGATCAGCCCCAGCATTTT CASSYTRTGSDQPQHF
many NA TRBJ1-2 TRBV7-9 TGTGCCAGCAGCTCGGACAGACCGTCGTTCTATGGCTACACCTTC CASSSDRPSFYGYTF
many NA TRBJ2-7 TRBV5-1 TGCGCCAGCAGGTTGGATAGCAGCCGGCAGCAGTACTTC CASRLDSSRQQYF
many NA TRBJ1-2 TRBV5-1 TGCGCCAGCAGCTTGGAAGCTAACTATGGCTACACCTTC CASSLEANYGYTF
many NA TRBJ1-5 TRBV7-2 TGTGCCAGCAGCTTAGTCGGGAATAGCAATCAGCCCCAGCATTTT CASSLVGNSNQPQHF
medium-sized NA TRBJ2-3 TRBV7-8 TGTGCCAGCAGCTTAAAACGGGTTCTCACAGATACGCAGTATTTT CASSLKRVLTDTQYF
many NA TRBJ2-7 TRBV20-1 TGCAGTGCTAGAGCTGTCCAAGGGTCATACGAGCAGTACTTC CSARAVQGSYEQYF
many NA TRBJ2-5 TRBV5-5 TGTGCCAGCAGCTTGTACGCGGGGAGCGAGACCCAGTACTTC CASSLYAGSETQYF
many NA TRBJ2-3 TRBV7-9 TGTGCCAGCAGTTGGTTCCGACGGCGATTCACAGATACGCAGTATTTT CASSWFRRRFTDTQYF
many NA TRBJ2-5 TRBV20-1 TGCAGTGCTAGAGAGCCAGCGGTGGGTCAAGAGACCCAGTACTTC CSAREPAVGQETQYF
many TRBD2 TRBJ2-3 TRBV4-3 TGCGCCAGCAGCCAAGGGGGACTAGACGTTGGAGATACGCAGTATTTT CASSQGGLDVGDTQYF
many NA TRBJ2-2 TRBV20-1 TGCAGTGCTAGACGTTTGACGATCGGGGAGCTGTTTTTT CSARRLTIGELFF
many TRBD2 TRBJ2-5 TRBV12-3/TRBV12-4 TGTGCCAGCAGTTTCCCTAGCGGGGGACAAGAGACCCAGTACTTC CASSFPSGGQETQYF
many NA TRBJ2-1 TRBV12-3/TRBV12-4 TGTGCCAGCAGTTTTGGTAGGGGCACCTACAATGAGCAGTTCTTC CASSFGRGTYNEQFF